This TCR beta chain is drawn from a study of blood T cell repertoires in COVID-19. This clone was found a few times. Clinical histories supplied by participants themselves formed the basis of cohort assignment. Method: immunoSEQ multiplex PCR; TCRdb's copy keeps in-frame clones and lacks some. The sample has about 210,000 clones; about 81% are singletons. Germline V gene sequence: CDR1 SGHRS, CDR2 YFSETQ. V gave up 0 bases and J gave up 5 bases; unmatched junction bases: 7. This CDR3 region has 17 residues. The TCR comes from a man between 35 and 55 years old who had recovered from COVID-19. The chain combines TRBV5-1 with TRBJ1-4; the match to TRBD1 covers 10 bases. The material sequenced was PBMCs or T cells enriched from blood (not recorded which). CDR3 sequence: CASSLGFPGQGNEKLFF. The CDR3, as DNA: TGCGCCAGCAGCTTGGGGTTCCCGGGACAGGGGAATGAAAAACTGTTTTTT.